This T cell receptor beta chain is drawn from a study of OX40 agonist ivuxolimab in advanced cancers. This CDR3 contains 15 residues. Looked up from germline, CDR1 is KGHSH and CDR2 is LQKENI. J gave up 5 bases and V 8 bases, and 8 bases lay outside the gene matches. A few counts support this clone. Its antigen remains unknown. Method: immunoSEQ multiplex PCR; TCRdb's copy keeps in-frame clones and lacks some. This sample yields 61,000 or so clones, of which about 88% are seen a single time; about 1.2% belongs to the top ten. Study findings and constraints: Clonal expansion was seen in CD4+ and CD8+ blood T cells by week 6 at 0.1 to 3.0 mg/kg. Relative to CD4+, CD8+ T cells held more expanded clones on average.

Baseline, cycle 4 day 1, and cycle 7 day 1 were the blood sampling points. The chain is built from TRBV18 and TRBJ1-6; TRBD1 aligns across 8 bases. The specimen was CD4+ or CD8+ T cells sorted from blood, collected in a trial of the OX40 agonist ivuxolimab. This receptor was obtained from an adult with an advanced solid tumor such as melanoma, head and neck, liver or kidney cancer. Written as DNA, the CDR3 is TGTGCCAGCACGATGGACAGGGTAGATAATTCACCCCTCCACTTT. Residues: CASTMDRVDNSPLHF.